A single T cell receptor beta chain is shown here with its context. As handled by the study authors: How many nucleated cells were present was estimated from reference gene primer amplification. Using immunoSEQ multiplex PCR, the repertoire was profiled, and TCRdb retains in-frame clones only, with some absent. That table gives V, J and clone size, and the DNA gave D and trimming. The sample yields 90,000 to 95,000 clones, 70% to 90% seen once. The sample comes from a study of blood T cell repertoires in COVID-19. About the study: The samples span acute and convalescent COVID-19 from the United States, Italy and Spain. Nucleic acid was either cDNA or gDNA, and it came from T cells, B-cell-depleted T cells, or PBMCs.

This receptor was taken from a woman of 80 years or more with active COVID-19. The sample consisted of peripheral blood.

The CDR3: CASSITDRDGYTF. CDR3 DNA: TGTGCCAGCAGCATAACAGACCGAGATGGCTACACCTTC. This rearrangement joins TRBV6-5 to TRBJ1-2; D gene uncertain. This CDR3 comprises 13 residues. V lost 6 bases and J 6 bases, leaving 14 bases between the germline ends. Germline V gives CDR1 MNHEY, CDR2 SVGAGI.